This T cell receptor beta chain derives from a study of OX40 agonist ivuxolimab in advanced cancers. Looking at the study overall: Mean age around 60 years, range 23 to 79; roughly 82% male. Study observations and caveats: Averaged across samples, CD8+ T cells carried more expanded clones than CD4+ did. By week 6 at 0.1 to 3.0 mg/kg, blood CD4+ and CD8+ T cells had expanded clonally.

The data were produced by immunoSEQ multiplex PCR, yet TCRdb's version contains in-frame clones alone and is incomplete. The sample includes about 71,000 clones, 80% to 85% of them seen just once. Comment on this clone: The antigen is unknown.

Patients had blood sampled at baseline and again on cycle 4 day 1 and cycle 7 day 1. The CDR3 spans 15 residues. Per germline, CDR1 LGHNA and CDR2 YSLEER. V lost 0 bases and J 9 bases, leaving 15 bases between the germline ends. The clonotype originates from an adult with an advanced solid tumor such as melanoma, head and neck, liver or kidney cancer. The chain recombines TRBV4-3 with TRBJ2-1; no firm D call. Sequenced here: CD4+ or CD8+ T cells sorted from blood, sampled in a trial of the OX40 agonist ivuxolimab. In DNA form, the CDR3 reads TGCGCCAGCAGCCAAGAAGCCCTGGTGATGGGTGAGCAGTTCTTC. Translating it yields CASSQEALVMGEQFF.